This T cell receptor (beta chain) came from a study of T cell responses to AZD1222 COVID-19 vaccine. Study-level points and caveats: Without day 14 samples, only post-peak T cell repertoires were studied.

This CDR3 is built from 14 residues. J was trimmed by 7 bases and V by 3 bases; bases with no gene match: 7. The germline CDR1 and CDR2 sequences are ENHRY and SYGVKD. A word on this clone: The antigen is not known.

Method: immunoSEQ multiplex PCR; TCRdb's copy keeps in-frame clones and lacks some. The repertoire holds tens of thousands of clones, approximately 85% seen once, with more than 5% in the top ten. The chain uses TRBV10-3 and TRBJ1-2; TRBD1 aligns across 8 bases. The sequence was collected from an adult in good health. Sequenced material: peripheral blood, taken on day 0 of MenACWY control vaccination. CDR3 sequence reads: CAISEGQGDTGYTF. CDR3 in DNA: TGTGCCATCAGTGAAGGACAGGGTGACACTGGCTACACCTTC.